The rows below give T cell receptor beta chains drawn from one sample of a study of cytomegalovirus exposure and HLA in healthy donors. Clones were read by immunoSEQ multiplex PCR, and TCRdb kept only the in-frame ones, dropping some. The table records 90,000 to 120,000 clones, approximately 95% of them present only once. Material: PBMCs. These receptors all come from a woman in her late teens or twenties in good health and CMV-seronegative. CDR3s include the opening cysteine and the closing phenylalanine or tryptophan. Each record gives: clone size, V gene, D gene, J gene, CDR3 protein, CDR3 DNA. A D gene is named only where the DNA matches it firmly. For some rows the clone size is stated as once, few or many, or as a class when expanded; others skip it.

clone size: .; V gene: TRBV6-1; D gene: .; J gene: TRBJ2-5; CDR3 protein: CASSEWGDQETQYF; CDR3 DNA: TGTGCCAGCAGTGAATGGGGGGATCAAGAGACCCAGTACTTC
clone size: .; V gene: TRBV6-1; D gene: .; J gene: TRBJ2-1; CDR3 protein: CASSEPKQGINEQFF; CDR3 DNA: TGTGCCAGCAGTGAACCAAAGCAGGGCATCAATGAGCAGTTCTTC
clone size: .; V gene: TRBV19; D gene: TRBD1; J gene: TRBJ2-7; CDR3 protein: CASNKWGQGKDEQYF; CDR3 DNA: TGTGCCAGTAATAAATGGGGACAGGGGAAGGACGAGCAGTACTTC
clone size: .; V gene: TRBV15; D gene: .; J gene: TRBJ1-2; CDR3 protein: CATSPDSGTNYGYTF; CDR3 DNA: TGTGCCACCAGCCCGGACAGCGGTACGAACTATGGCTACACCTTC
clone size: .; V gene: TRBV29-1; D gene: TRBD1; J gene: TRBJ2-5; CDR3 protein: CSVEAPGTGGETQYF; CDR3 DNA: TGCAGCGTTGAAGCCCCAGGGACAGGGGGAGAGACCCAGTACTTC
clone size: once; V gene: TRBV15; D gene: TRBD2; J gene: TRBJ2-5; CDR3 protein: CATSRMGSGGLETQYF; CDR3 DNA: TGTGCCACCAGCAGGATGGGCAGCGGGGGGTTGGAGACCCAGTACTTC
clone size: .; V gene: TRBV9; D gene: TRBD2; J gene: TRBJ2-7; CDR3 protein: CASARTSGGAGEQYF; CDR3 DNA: TGTGCCAGCGCCAGGACTAGCGGGGGGGCGGGCGAGCAGTACTTC
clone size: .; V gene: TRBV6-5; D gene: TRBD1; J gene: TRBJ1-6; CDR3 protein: CASSPGTGNSPLHF; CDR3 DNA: TGTGCCAGCAGTCCCGGGACAGGGAATTCACCCCTCCACTTT
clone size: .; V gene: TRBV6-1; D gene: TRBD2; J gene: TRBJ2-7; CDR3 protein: CASSEREGRQYF; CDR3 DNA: TGTGCCAGCAGCGAAAGGGAGGGGCGGCAGTACTTC
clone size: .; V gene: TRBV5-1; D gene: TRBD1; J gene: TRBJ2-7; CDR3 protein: CASSLAGTGTYEQYF; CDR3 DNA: TGCGCCAGCAGCTTGGCAGGGACAGGGACCTACGAGCAGTACTTC
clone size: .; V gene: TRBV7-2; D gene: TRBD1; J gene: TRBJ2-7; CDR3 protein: CASSRGQPYEQYF; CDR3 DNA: TGTGCCAGCAGCCGGGGACAGCCCTACGAGCAGTACTTC
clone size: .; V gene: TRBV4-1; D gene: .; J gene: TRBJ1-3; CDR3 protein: CASSQTVILENTIYF; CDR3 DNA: TGCGCCAGCAGCCAGACAGTCATCCTTGAAAACACCATATATTTT
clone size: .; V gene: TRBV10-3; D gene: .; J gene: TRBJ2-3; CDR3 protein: CAIKQGGQGTDTQYF; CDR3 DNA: TGTGCCATCAAGCAGGGGGGCCAGGGCACAGATACGCAGTATTTT
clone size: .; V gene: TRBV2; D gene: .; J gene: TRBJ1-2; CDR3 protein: CASSEVSRGVYGYTF; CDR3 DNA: TGTGCCAGCAGTGAAGTTAGTCGAGGCGTCTATGGCTACACCTTC
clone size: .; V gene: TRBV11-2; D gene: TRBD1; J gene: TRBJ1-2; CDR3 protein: CASSLDPRGQSNYGYTF; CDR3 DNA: TGTGCCAGCAGCTTAGATCCACGGGGACAGAGTAACTATGGCTACACCTTC
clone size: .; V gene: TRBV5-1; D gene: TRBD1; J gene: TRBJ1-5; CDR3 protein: CASSLTGTGNQPQHF; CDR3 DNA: TGCGCCAGCAGCCTTACCGGGACAGGGAATCAGCCCCAGCATTTT
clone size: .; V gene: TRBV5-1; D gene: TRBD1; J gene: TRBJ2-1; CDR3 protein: CASQTGAQGNEQFF; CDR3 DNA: TGCGCCAGCCAGACAGGGGCGCAAGGGAATGAGCAGTTCTTC
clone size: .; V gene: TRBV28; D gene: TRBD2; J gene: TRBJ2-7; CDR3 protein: CASSGRGLAGGYEQYF; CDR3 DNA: TGTGCCAGCAGTGGCCGGGGACTAGCGGGGGGGTACGAGCAGTACTTC
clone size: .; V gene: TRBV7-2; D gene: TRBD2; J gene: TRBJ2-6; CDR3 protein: CASSSGLAGATGANVLTF; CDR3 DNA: TGTGCCAGCAGCTCAGGACTAGCGGGGGCCACTGGGGCCAACGTCCTGACTTTC
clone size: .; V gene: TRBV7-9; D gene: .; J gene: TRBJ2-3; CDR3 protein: CASSPEGQRTDTQYF; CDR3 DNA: TGTGCCAGCAGCCCGGAGGGACAGCGCACAGATACGCAGTATTTT
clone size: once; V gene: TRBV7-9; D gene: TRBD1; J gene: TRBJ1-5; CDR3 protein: CASSYTGVQPQHF; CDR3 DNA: TGTGCCAGCAGCTATACAGGGGTTCAGCCCCAGCATTTT